These 9 T cell receptor beta chains were sequenced from one sample in a study of blood T cell repertoires in COVID-19. Only in-frame clones appear in the TCRdb table, and some are missing; sequencing was by immunoSEQ multiplex PCR. The sample lists more than 80,000 clones; 86% were seen once. The sequencing sample was made of peripheral blood. The receptors stem from a middle-aged man with active COVID-19.

The chain employs TRBV10-2 and TRBJ1-1; D may be TRBD1 (5 bases). In germline, CDR1 is WSHSY, CDR2 SAAADI. V was shortened by 1 base and J by 5 bases, with 8 bases between the two germline ends. The length of the CDR3 is 13 residues. The CDR3 DNA reads as TGCGCCAGCAGTGAGTGGGGGGAAACTGAAGCTTTCTTT. This gives the protein CASSEWGETEAFF.

The chain has TRBV6-5 and TRBJ2-2; D is undetermined. V was shortened by 3 bases and J by 3 bases, with 14 bases between the two germline ends. This CDR3 has 16 residues. The germline CDR1 and CDR2 sequences are MNHEY and SVGAGI. CDR3 region: CASSYESTHYTGELFF. For the CDR3, the DNA is TGTGCCAGCAGTTATGAGTCAACTCACTACACCGGGGAGCTGTTTTTT.

The chain recombines TRBV28 with TRBJ2-5; TRBD1 aligns across 9 bases. The ends lost 5 bases at V and 1 base at J; junction bases unmatched: 5. The germline V gene has CDR1 MDHEN and CDR2 SYDVKM. The CDR3 contains 15 residues. The CDR3 protein is CASSTQGQGQETQYF. The CDR3 bases are TGTGCCAGCAGTACACAGGGACAGGGCCAAGAGACCCAGTACTTC.

The gene calls are TRBV25-1 and TRBJ2-5; 8 positions match TRBD1. CDR3 length: 15 amino acids. The V segment lost 2 bases and the J segment 7 bases; nucleotides outside the gene matches: 9. The germline V gene encodes CDR1 MGHDK and CDR2 SYGVNS. Written as DNA, the CDR3 is TGTGCCAGCAGTGAACGTGGCAGGGGGCGAGGGACCCAGTACTTC. It is translated as CASSERGRGRGTQYF.

About this clone: Because the CDR3 is missing its conserved closing phenylalanine or tryptophan, this is likely a read error. Because the CDR3's place on the DNA is in doubt, the DNA is left out and the CDR3 is given as listed by TCRdb. This chain links TRBV29-1 with TRBJ1-1. Germline CDR1 is SQVTM and CDR2 is ANQGSEA. The CDR3 contains 8 residues when both ends are counted. CDR3 protein: CSVERGPR.

This clone was seen once. The gene calls are TRBV19 and TRBJ1-4, with TRBD1 matching 10 bases. The V gene's germline CDR1 is LNHDA and CDR2 SQIVND (reference sequence). The J segment lost 4 bases and the V segment lost 5 bases, leaving 1 base of the junction unmatched. The CDR3 totals 14 residues. The CDR3 loop is CASSRDRGNEKLFF. CDR3 nucleotide sequence: TGTGCCAGTAGTCGGGACAGGGGTAATGAAAAACTGTTTTTT.

In the case of this clone: Other nucleotide sequences in the sample specify the same CDR3. The chain recombines TRBV24-1 with TRBJ2-3; no clear D. The germline V and J ends were trimmed by 5 bases and 6 bases, with 5 bases remaining between them. Germline CDR1 KGHDR, CDR2 SFDVKD. The CDR3 covers 11 residues. The CDR3 loop reads CATSVRDTQYF. Here the CDR3 DNA reads TGTGCCACCAGTGTGCGGGATACGCAGTATTTT.

The chain joins TRBV24-1 to TRBJ1-6, with D tentatively TRBD1 (5 bases). Germline assignment: CDR1 KGHDR and CDR2 SFDVKD. The CDR3 sequence is 14 residues long. Trimming took off 6 bases at V and 9 bases at J, with 14 bases between the two ends. DNA for the CDR3: TGTGCCACCAGTCAAGGACCCGGGGGTTCACCCCTCCACTTT. This translates into CATSQGPGGSPLHF.

The rearrangement links TRBV9 to TRBJ2-1; possible D gene TRBD2, 6 bases. The CDR3 extends over 15 amino acids. V lost 0 bases, J lost 3 bases, and 10 bases lay in between. Germline assignment: CDR1 SGDLS and CDR2 YYNGEE. CDR3 sequence: CASSVGGSGYNEQFF. The DNA of the CDR3 is TGTGCCAGCAGCGTAGGTGGTAGCGGCTACAATGAGCAGTTCTTC.